This entry lists 29 T cell receptor beta chains sequenced from one sample in a study of cytomegalovirus exposure and HLA in healthy donors. The primer mix had 60 Vbeta and 13 Jbeta primers. Assay used: immunoSEQ multiplex PCR; TCRdb lists only in-frame clones, some missing. The profile covers under 150,000 clones, with 82% appearing a single time and approximately 2.7% taken by the ten largest. The source material was PBMCs. Source of these receptors: a woman aged 18-29 years in good health and CMV-seronegative.

The chain has TRBV5-6 and TRBJ1-2; 8 positions agree with TRBD1. Germline V gene data show CDR1 as SGHDT and CDR2 as YYEEEE. V shed 4 bases, J shed 4 bases, and the junction held 15 bases outside the gene matches. The CDR3 extends over 17 amino acids. The CDR3 bases are TGTGCCAGCAGCCCGACAGGGGCGGGCGGCGGGGTCTATGGCTACACCTTC. Its translation: CASSPTGAGGGVYGYTF.

This chain uses TRBV11-2 with TRBJ1-4; D is possibly TRBD1 (6 bases). Trimming pared 0 bases from V and 2 bases from J, leaving 13 bases between. This CDR3 contains 17 residues. Looked up from germline, CDR1 is SGHAT and CDR2 is FQNNGV. CDR3 coding DNA: TGTGCCAGCAGCTTAGATCCTGACAGGTTCACTAATGAAAAACTGTTTTTT. This translates into CASSLDPDRFTNEKLFF.

This clone appeared a single time. The chain employs TRBV7-2 and TRBJ2-5, with 8 bases aligning to TRBD1. CDR1 is SGHTA and CDR2 is FQGNSA in the germline V gene. The CDR3 sequence is 14 residues long. V lost 2 bases and J lost 6; bases outside the gene matches: 5. The CDR3 coding sequence is TGTGCCAGCAGCTTAAGGACAGGGCTAAAGACCCAGTACTTC. Protein: CASSLRTGLKTQYF.

This clone was detected only a few times. V is TRBV5-1 and J is TRBJ2-7; 8 nucleotides line up with TRBD2. The CDR3 covers 14 residues. Trimming took 0 bases from V and 6 from J; bases not matched to a gene: 5. Germline CDR1 is SGHRS and CDR2 is YFSETQ. The CDR3 coding sequence is TGCGCCAGCAGCTTGGAGGGCGGGGGGCGCGAGCAGTACGTC. It translates to CASSLEGGGREQYV.

The V call is TRBV5-1, the J call TRBJ1-1; TRBD1 might be the D (5 bases). Trimming pared 2 bases from V and 5 bases from J, leaving 13 bases between. CDR3 size: 14 residues. CDR1 is SGHRS, CDR2 YFSETQ, per germline. The CDR3 DNA follows: TGCGCCAGCAGCTTAAGGGGCTCGGTAACTGAAGCTTTCTTT. It translates to CASSLRGSVTEAFF.

The chain joins TRBV4-1 to TRBJ1-5; no clear D gene. The ends were cut back, 1 base at V and 0 bases at J, with 7 bases in the middle. The CDR3 has 15 residues. Germline lookup yields CDR1 MGHRA and CDR2 YSYEKL. CDR3 loop: CASSQVMASNQPQHF. The CDR3 DNA reads TGCGCCAGCAGCCAAGTTATGGCTAGCAATCAGCCCCAGCATTTT.

The rearrangement joins TRBV28 to TRBJ2-2; D is perhaps TRBD2 (5 bases). Germline V CDR1 and CDR2: MDHEN, SYDVKM. This CDR3 region has 15 residues. V shed 3 bases and J shed 2 bases, with 10 bases lying between them. As DNA, the CDR3 is TGTGCCAGCAGTTTTTCGGGGTCCAACACCGGGGAGCTGTTTTTT. Encoded protein: CASSFSGSNTGELFF.

The CDR3 nucleotides read TGTGCCAGCAGGCTCCTCCAGGGGAGCTCCTACAATGAGCAGTTCTTC. It encodes CASRLLQGSSYNEQFF. This chain joins TRBV28 and TRBJ2-1; the D gene is possibly TRBD1 (6 bases). Trimming took 6 bases from V and 0 from J, leaving 15 bases between them. CDR1 and CDR2 from the germline V gene are MDHEN and SYDVKM. The CDR3 runs 16 residues.

CDR3 loop: CASSLTGSGTEAFF. The CDR3 DNA follows: TGCGCCAGCAGCTTGACCGGGAGTGGCACTGAAGCTTTCTTT. This rearrangement joins TRBV5-1 to TRBJ1-1; no reliable D call. Deletions cut 1 base from V and 4 bases from J, with 11 bases between. The CDR3 has 14 residues. Germline CDR1 and CDR2: SGHRS and YFSETQ.

V usage is TRBV30 and J usage is TRBJ2-1; TRBD2 matches at 10 bases. The CDR3 has 13 amino acids. V trimming: 4 bases; J trimming: 10 bases; junction bases outside the gene matches: 7. CDR1 and CDR2 (germline): GTSNPN, SVGIG (reference sequence). CDR3 sequence: CAWTSGGRTEQFF. The CDR3 DNA reads TGTGCCTGGACTAGCGGGGGTCGCACGGAGCAGTTCTTC.

The CDR3 here is CASSSQGVTEQYF. CDR3 in DNA: TGTGCCAGCAGTTCTCAGGGGGTCACCGAGCAGTACTTC. The chain links TRBV2 to TRBJ2-7, with 7 bases that match TRBD1. Trimming removed 5 bases from V and 6 bases from J; junction bases left unmatched: 7. The CDR3 has 13 residues. Germline CDR1 reads SNHLY; CDR2 reads FYNNEI.

The V and J genes are TRBV10-3 and TRBJ2-7; 15 bases fit TRBD2. V dropped 0 bases and J dropped 11; count of bases not matched to a gene: 2. CDR3 length equals 14 residues. Germline assignment: CDR1 ENHRY and CDR2 SYGVKD. This CDR3 is CAISESGLAGGEYV. In DNA, the CDR3 is TGTGCCATCAGTGAGTCGGGACTAGCGGGGGGTGAGTACGTC.

The chain employs TRBV9 and TRBJ2-3; weak D call: TRBD1 (5 bases). Trimming cost V 0 bases and J 4 bases, with 12 bases left between them. CDR1 and CDR2 from the germline V gene are SGDLS and YYNGEE. The CDR3 has 15 residues. The CDR3 loop is CASSVGAGQADTQYF. Written as DNA, the CDR3 is TGTGCCAGCAGCGTAGGTGCAGGGCAGGCAGATACGCAGTATTTT.

This chain uses TRBV18 with TRBJ2-1; 11 bases agree with TRBD2. There are 14 residues in the CDR3. Germline V gene lookup returns CDR1 KGHSH and CDR2 LQKENI. V trimming: 3 bases; J trimming: 9 bases; junction bases outside the gene matches: 4. The CDR3 DNA sequence: TGTGCCAGCTCACCTTCCGGACTAGCGGGTGAGCAGTTCTTC. This codes for CASSPSGLAGEQFF.

This chain's CDR3 is CASSLLGTGAYEQYF. The CDR3 region has the DNA TGTGCCAGCAGTTTATTGGGGACAGGGGCCTACGAGCAGTACTTC. The V and J genes are TRBV27 and TRBJ2-7; 10 nucleotides agree with TRBD1. There are 15 residues in the CDR3. The V segment lost 1 base and the J segment 2 bases; nucleotides outside the gene matches: 2. Germline loops: CDR1 MNHEY, CDR2 SMNVEV (reference sequence).

The chain's CDR3 is CASSPTGGYGYTF. Written as DNA, the CDR3 is TGTGCCAGCAGCCCTACAGGGGGCTATGGCTACACCTTC. The gene calls are TRBV6-1 and TRBJ1-2; 8 bases are shared with TRBD1. The CDR3 contains 13 residues. J gave up 4 bases and V 6 bases, and 4 bases lay outside the gene matches. The germline V gene encodes CDR1 MNHNS and CDR2 SASEGT.

V usage is TRBV30 and J usage is TRBJ2-7; TRBD1 agrees at 9 bases. Losses at the gene ends were 2 bases for V and 7 bases for J; bases not matched to a gene: 6. CDR1 and CDR2 (germline): GTSNPN, SVGIG (reference sequence). This CDR3 is 13 amino acids long. The DNA for the CDR3 is TGTGCCTGGAGTAAGGGACAGGGACGAGAGCAGTACGTC. This sequence encodes CAWSKGQGREQYV.

The chain has TRBV19 and TRBJ2-7; 12 bases are shared with TRBD1. This CDR3 spans 15 amino acids. J was trimmed by 4 bases and V by 6 bases; bases with no gene match: 7. Germline CDR1 LNHDA, CDR2 SQIVND (reference sequence). CDR3 sequence reads: CASRGPGQGAYEQYF. CDR3 DNA: TGTGCCAGTAGAGGGCCGGGACAGGGGGCTTACGAGCAGTACTTC.

V usage is TRBV6-1 and J usage is TRBJ1-1, with a weak D call TRBD1 (6 bases). V was trimmed by 3 bases and J by 0 bases, leaving 14 bases between them. CDR1 and CDR2 (germline): MNHNS, SASEGT. The CDR3 spans 16 residues. CDR3 loop: CASSEGGGAMNTEAFF. The CDR3 DNA reads TGTGCCAGCAGTGAGGGGGGGGGCGCGATGAACACTGAAGCTTTCTTT.

The chain carries TRBV27 and TRBJ2-2; TRBD1 aligns across 10 bases. This CDR3 contains 16 residues. With 7 bases clipped from V and 5 bases from J, the junction kept 10 bases outside the gene matches. CDR1 is MNHEY and CDR2 is SMNVEV in the germline V gene (reference sequence). CDR3: CASNLRGTGVTGELFF. DNA for the CDR3: TGTGCCAGCAACCTAAGGGGGACAGGGGTGACCGGGGAGCTGTTTTTT.

V is TRBV6-1 and J is TRBJ2-7; possible D gene TRBD1, 6 bases. The CDR3 is 15 amino acids. Germline values: CDR1 MNHNS, CDR2 SASEGT. Trimming stripped 7 bases from V and 6 bases from J, with 22 bases between. The CDR3 DNA sequence: TGTGCCAGCACCGCCGGTTGGGGACAAAGGGCCGAGCAGTACGTC. Residues: CASTAGWGQRAEQYV.

This clone occurred once. The chain uses TRBV5-4 and TRBJ2-1; 8 bases agree with TRBD1. After removal of 4 bases from V and 14 bases from J, the junction contained 8 bases not matched to a gene. The germline V gene encodes CDR1 SGHNT and CDR2 YYREEE (reference sequence). The CDR3 has 12 amino acids. DNA for the CDR3: TGTGCCAGCAGCCCTGGACAGGGATGGAAGTTCTTC. It translates to CASSPGQGWKFF.

The V and J genes are TRBV19 and TRBJ2-1, with D perhaps TRBD2 (5 bases). Trimming cost V 0 bases and J 2 bases, with 11 bases left between them. The CDR3 runs to 16 residues. From germline, CDR1 is LNHDA and CDR2 SQIVND (reference sequence). The CDR3 loop is CASSIDGRRTYNEQFF. CDR3 coding DNA: TGTGCCAGTAGTATAGATGGGAGACGCACCTACAATGAGCAGTTCTTC.

The V call is TRBV7-8, the J call TRBJ1-1, with D possibly matching TRBD1 (5 bases). The CDR3 sequence is 16 residues long. With 5 bases removed from V and 5 bases from J, the gap between germline ends came to 21 bases. CDR1 and CDR2 from the germline V gene are SGHVS and FQNEAQ. In DNA form, the CDR3 reads TGTGCCAGCAGCGCAAGCGGGGGGGGAGTTCGAACTGAAGCTTTCTTT. Encoded protein: CASSASGGGVRTEAFF.

This sequence joins TRBV10-3 and TRBJ2-5, with D perhaps matching TRBD2 (6 bases). The better agreement between TRBJ2-7 and the DNA end casts doubt on the J call. Per the germline V gene, CDR1 is ENHRY and CDR2 is SYGVKD. The CDR3 runs to 13 residues. The CDR3 DNA reads TGTGCCATCGGGCCTAGCGCGACCTACGAGCAGTACTTC. It encodes CAIGPSATYEQYF.

The V and J genes are TRBV19 and TRBJ1-1, with D perhaps TRBD1 (5 bases). The CDR3 covers 18 residues. CDR1 is LNHDA and CDR2 is SQIVND in the germline V gene (reference sequence). V lost 1 base and J lost 1, with 19 bases in between. The CDR3 DNA reads as TGTGCCAGTAGTATAGGTCGGTGGGGCGGAACGGGGAACACTGAAGCTTTCTTT. It encodes CASSIGRWGGTGNTEAFF.

The chain is built from TRBV6-1 and TRBJ2-7; 9 bases match TRBD2. The CDR3 is made up of 13 amino acids. In germline, CDR1 is MNHNS, CDR2 SASEGT. J lost 2 bases, V lost 10 bases, and 6 bases had no gene match. CDR3 amino acids: CATKTSGTYEQYF. The CDR3 region has the DNA TGTGCCACCAAGACTAGCGGTACCTACGAGCAGTACTTC.

This clone has more than one count but fewer than ten. The V gene is TRBV4-1, the J gene TRBJ1-5; D remains ambiguous. V was cut by 4 bases and J by 7 bases, with 11 bases left in between. The CDR3 is 13 residues long. Germline values: CDR1 MGHRA, CDR2 YSYEKL. This chain's CDR3 is CASSRILDQPQHF. The CDR3 coding sequence is TGCGCCAGCAGCCGAATTCTAGACCAGCCCCAGCATTTT.

The rearrangement links TRBV2 to TRBJ2-7; 8 bases map to TRBD1. V trimming: 7 bases; J trimming: 3 bases; junction bases outside the gene matches: 5. The CDR3 runs 13 residues. CDR1 SNHLY and CDR2 FYNNEI come from the germline V gene. CDR3 DNA: TGTGCCAGCAATGGACAGGGAATCTACGAGCAGTACGTC. It codes for CASNGQGIYEQYV.